Detailed here is one T cell receptor (beta chain). The antigen is not known. The data stem from a study of blood T cells in healthy people across ages. The CDR3 is made up of 11 amino acids. Germline CDR1 reads DFQATT; CDR2 reads SNEGSKA (reference sequence). The study, taken as a whole, reports: There were more naive CD4+ cells and higher diversity in long-lived donors than in aged donors. Strong correlation was found linking TCR beta diversity to naive T cell percentage.

Total RNA, at least 6 micrograms per sample, came from PBMCs. The second PCR ran roughly 7 to 12 cycles with a sample-barcoded 5' primer and J-beta primers. A single record per CDR3 protein comes from TCRdb applying MiXCR to the 5' RACE reads. The data hold 700,000 to 800,000 distinct CDR3 sequences, with roughly two fifths observed a single time. This chain connects TRBV20-1 to TRBJ2-5; the D gene is possibly TRBD2 (5 bases). The DNA end is a closer match to TRBJ2-7, so the J assignment may be wrong. The material sequenced was blood. The sequence was obtained from a woman aged 55-70 years in good health. The chain's CDR3 is CSATNEGEQYF. CDR3 coding DNA: TGCAGTGCTACCAATGAGGGCGAGCAGTACTTC.